This paragraph covers one TCR beta chain sequence. Its specificity is not known. This entry belongs to a study of cytomegalovirus exposure and HLA in healthy donors. PCR employed 60 Vbeta and 13 Jbeta primers. The data were produced by immunoSEQ multiplex PCR, yet TCRdb's version contains in-frame clones alone and is incomplete. The sample features 50,000 or so clones, with approximately 2% in its top ten. Study-wide results and limits: For most TCR beta V segments, an earlier analysis put the productive rate at about 90% or about 30% of the time. A missense DCLRE1C variant was associated with V- and J-gene trimming of TCR beta chains in a later analysis, and an independent cohort replicated the association.

The CDR3 is 13 residues long. The ends lost 4 bases at V and 2 bases at J; junction bases unmatched: 1. Germline assignment: CDR1 SGHTA and CDR2 FQGNSA. Each donor was healthy, and each was a bone marrow donor. This TCR came from a woman aged 18 to 35 in good health and CMV-seronegative. Sequenced: PBMCs. The rearrangement links TRBV7-2 to TRBJ2-7; TRBD2 aligns across 8 bases. CDR3 bases: TGTGCCAGCAGCTCCGGGGGGGCCTACGAGCAGTACTTC. This codes for CASSSGGAYEQYF.